This T cell receptor beta chain came from a study of T cell changes during pregnancy in multiple sclerosis. The assay was immunoSEQ multiplex PCR, and TCRdb's table has in-frame clones only and misses some. The data show tens of thousands of clones, roughly 92% seen once. This CDR3 is built from 15 residues. V lost 0 bases and J lost 4, with 10 bases in between. Germline lookup yields CDR1 LNHNV and CDR2 YYDKDF (reference sequence). In the case of this clone: This same CDR3 is encoded by further DNA sequences in the sample.

The sample consisted of CD8+ T cells from peripheral blood mononuclear cells, taken before pregnancy. The source of this sequence is a female donor with multiple sclerosis, enrolled in a pregnancy study. This sequence joins TRBV15 and TRBJ2-1; possibly TRBD2 for D (6 bases). The DNA of the CDR3 is TGTGCCACCAGCAGAGATTTGGGGAGGTACAATGAGCAGTTCTTC. As protein: CATSRDLGRYNEQFF.